This T cell receptor (beta chain) was identified during a study of T cell responses to AZD1222 COVID-19 vaccine. The ends were cut back, 8 bases at V and 4 bases at J, with 13 bases in the middle. Germline lookup yields CDR1 SGHAT and CDR2 FQNNGV. The CDR3 is made up of 13 amino acids. General observations from the study: Spike-specific TCR breadth and depth were elevated following two AZD1222 doses. It was only a handful of AZD1222 recipients who were seropositive at baseline. Within unmutated variant regions lay the reported targets of nearly half of spike-specific TCRs. The CD4 TCRs associated with vaccination extended across spike and predominated at 160-218 and 743-854.

As regards this clone: Antigen: not known.

TCRdb keeps only in-frame clones here, not all; method: immunoSEQ multiplex PCR. Of 95,000 to 120,000 clones listed, approximately 88% were seen once; the top ten hold about 6%. The receptor was derived from an adult who received the AZD1222 COVID-19 vaccine. The V gene is TRBV11-2, the J gene TRBJ2-3, with D possibly being TRBD1 (5 bases). The source material was peripheral blood, sampled 28 days after the second AZD1222 dose. The chain's CDR3 is CASGASAADTQYF. In DNA form, the CDR3 reads TGTGCCAGCGGGGCCAGCGCGGCAGATACGCAGTATTTT.